This T cell receptor (beta chain) was sequenced for a study of blood T cell repertoires in COVID-19. Authors' analysis steps: Amplification of reference gene primers was used by the study to estimate nucleated cell counts. Here immunoSEQ multiplex PCR was the method, and the copy in TCRdb shows in-frame clones only, minus some. Clone size and the V and J calls come from that table; the DNA yielded D and trimming. The data hold over 300,000 clones, with around 82% observed a single time. V lost 5 bases to trimming and J lost 9 bases, with 16 bases between them. Germline assignment: CDR1 SNHLY and CDR2 FYNNEI. CDR3 length: 13 amino acids.

This TCR derives from a woman aged 45-65 years with acute or convalescent COVID-19. Sequenced: peripheral blood. The chain is built from TRBV2 and TRBJ2-5; D unresolved. CDR3 loop: CASSLDPLEAQYF. The CDR3 DNA is TGTGCCAGCAGTCTCGACCCACTCGAGGCCCAGTACTTC.